This T cell receptor (beta chain) was recorded in a study of T-cell memory formation after mild COVID-19. Turning to the study itself: TCR clusters were mostly donor specific.

CDR1 and CDR2 (germline): GTSNPN, SVGIG (reference sequence). The CDR3 runs to 16 residues. Study-wide findings and caveats: A second wave expanding day 15 to 37 was CD4+-biased; contracting clones were balanced.

In TCRdb, the 5' RACE reads were re-called with MiXCR into one record per CDR3 protein. The data hold some 120,000 distinct CDR3 sequences, with about 6% observed a single time. Remarks on this clonotype: Its cognate antigen is unknown.

The chain links TRBV30 to TRBJ2-6, with 9 bases lining up with TRBD1. Sequences were obtained from PBMCs or a T cell subset sorted from them (not recorded which). This TCR was recovered from an adult woman who had mild COVID-19 (a few samples of this study predate the infection). Cell type and time point are not known. CDR3 protein: CGGRDRVEVGANVLTF. The CDR3 DNA reads TGTGGAGGGCGGGACAGGGTTGAGGTCGGGGCCAACGTCCTGACTTTC.